This TCR beta chain appears in the sequencing data of a study of PD-1 blockade in classical Hodgkin lymphoma. Study results and caveats: Repertoire differences have undefined causes, possibly disease activity or prior therapy.

This CDR3 contains 18 residues. V shed 3 bases and J 2 bases; nucleotides not matched to a gene: 9. The germline V gene encodes CDR1 LGHNA and CDR2 YNFKEQ. Each patient experienced a relapse that followed autologous stem cell transplantation, and brentuximab vedotin exposure varied. Assay: immunoSEQ multiplex PCR; the TCRdb copy retains only in-frame clones and omits some. The sample lists tens of thousands of clones; 71% were seen once. As for this clone: What it binds is not known.

The chain recombines TRBV4-2 with TRBJ2-3; 12 bases match TRBD2. The receptor comes from a human donor with classical Hodgkin lymphoma. The specimen was peripheral blood mononuclear cells (PBMCs), collected before the second cycle of nivolumab. The CDR3 loop is CASSQLAGGYKNTDTQYF. DNA of the CDR3: TGTGCCAGCAGCCAGCTAGCGGGGGGGTACAAGAACACAGATACGCAGTATTTT.